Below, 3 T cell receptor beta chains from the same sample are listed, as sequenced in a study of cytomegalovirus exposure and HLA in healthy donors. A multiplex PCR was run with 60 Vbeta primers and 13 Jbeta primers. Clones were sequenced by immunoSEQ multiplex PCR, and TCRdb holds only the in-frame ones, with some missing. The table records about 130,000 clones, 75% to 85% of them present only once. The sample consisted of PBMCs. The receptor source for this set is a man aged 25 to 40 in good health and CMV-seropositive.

This CDR3 is CASSSTGFSTDTQYF. The CDR3 DNA sequence: TGTGCCAGCAGCTCCACAGGTTTTAGCACAGATACGCAGTATTTT. This chain uses TRBV5-4 with TRBJ2-3, with D perhaps TRBD1 (5 bases). The ends were cut back, 3 bases at V and 0 bases at J, with 11 bases in the middle. The CDR3 is 15 residues long. Germline V CDR1 and CDR2: SGHNT, YYREEE (reference sequence).

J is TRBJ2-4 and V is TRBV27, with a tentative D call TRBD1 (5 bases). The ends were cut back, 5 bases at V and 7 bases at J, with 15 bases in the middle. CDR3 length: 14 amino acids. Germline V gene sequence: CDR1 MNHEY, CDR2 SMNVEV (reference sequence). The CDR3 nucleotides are TGTGCCAGCAGTCCAACAGGTACCACGAACATTCAGTACTTC. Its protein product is CASSPTGTTNIQYF.

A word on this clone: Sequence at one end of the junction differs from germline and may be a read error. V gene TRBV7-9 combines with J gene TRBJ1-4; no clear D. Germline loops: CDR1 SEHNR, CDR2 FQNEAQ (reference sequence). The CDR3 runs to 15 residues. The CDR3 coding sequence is TGTTCCAGCAGCTTAGGAACAGCTGATAATGAAAAACTGTTTTTT. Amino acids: CSSSLGTADNEKLFF. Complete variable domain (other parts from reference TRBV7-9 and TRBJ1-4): DTGVSQNPRHKITKRGQNVTFRCDPISEHNRLYWYRQTLGQGPEFLTYFQNEAQLEKSRLLSDRFSAERPKGSFSTLEIQRTEQGDSAMYLCSSSLGTADNEKLFFGSGTQLSVL.